The rows below give T cell receptor beta chains drawn from one sample of a study of T-cell reconstitution after alpha-beta-depleted transplantation in children. TCRdb itself ran the PCR reads through MiXCR, one entry per CDR3 protein. Altogether around 22,000 distinct CDR3 sequences are present, 9.5% to 13% being singletons, with the ten largest covering more than 20%. Sequences were derived from PBMCs from the stem cell graft donor, sampled from the stem cell graft. The receptor set was obtained from a human donor who donated a stem cell graft to a child with chronic granulomatous disease. Both conserved end residues are part of each CDR3. Each record gives: clone size, D gene, J gene, V gene, CDR3 protein, CDR3 DNA. A D gene is named only where the DNA matches it firmly. Rows may omit the clone size; those that give it use once, few, many or a size class.

clone size: many
D gene: TRBD1
J gene: TRBJ1-1
V gene: TRBV5-1
CDR3 protein: CASSLMRDSEAFF
CDR3 DNA: TGCGCCAGCAGCTTGATGAGGGACAGTGAAGCTTTCTTT

clone size: many
D gene: TRBD1
J gene: TRBJ1-2
V gene: TRBV7-2
CDR3 protein: CASSLPGTGLDYGYTF
CDR3 DNA: TGTGCCAGCAGCTTACCTGGGACAGGGTTGGACTATGGCTACACCTTC

clone size: many
D gene: NA
J gene: TRBJ1-1
V gene: TRBV7-2
CDR3 protein: CASSLDFDAEAFF
CDR3 DNA: TGTGCCAGCAGCTTGGATTTCGATGCTGAAGCTTTCTTT

clone size: medium-sized
D gene: TRBD1
J gene: TRBJ2-1
V gene: TRBV12-3/TRBV12-4
CDR3 protein: CASSIGQGRYNEQFF
CDR3 DNA: TGTGCCAGCAGTATAGGACAGGGACGTTACAATGAGCAGTTCTTC

clone size: many
D gene: TRBD1
J gene: TRBJ2-7
V gene: TRBV6-5
CDR3 protein: CASSLDRGGPYEQYF
CDR3 DNA: TGTGCCAGCAGTCTGGACAGGGGAGGCCCCTACGAGCAGTACTTC

clone size: NA
D gene: NA
J gene: TRBJ2-2
V gene: TRBV10-1
CDR3 protein: CASSESGGELFF
CDR3 DNA: TGCGCCAGCAGTGAGTCGGGCGGGGAGCTGTTTTTT

clone size: many
D gene: TRBD2
J gene: TRBJ2-1
V gene: TRBV11-3
CDR3 protein: CASSLGTSGGIRYNEQFF
CDR3 DNA: TGTGCCAGCAGCTTAGGAACTAGCGGGGGGATCAGATACAATGAGCAGTTCTTC

clone size: many
D gene: TRBD2
J gene: TRBJ2-1
V gene: TRBV3-1
CDR3 protein: CATSQDQSGGYNEQFF
CDR3 DNA: TGTGCCACCAGCCAAGATCAAAGCGGGGGGTACAATGAGCAGTTCTTC

clone size: many
D gene: TRBD1
J gene: TRBJ2-7
V gene: TRBV20-1
CDR3 protein: CSANRGQAIGEQYF
CDR3 DNA: TGCAGTGCTAACCGGGGACAGGCGATCGGCGAGCAGTACTTC

clone size: many
D gene: NA
J gene: TRBJ2-7
V gene: TRBV27
CDR3 protein: CASKRGSYEQYF
CDR3 DNA: TGTGCCAGTAAACGGGGCTCCTACGAGCAGTACTTC

clone size: few
D gene: TRBD2
J gene: TRBJ2-2
V gene: TRBV28
CDR3 protein: CASSFGGSQNTGELFF
CDR3 DNA: TGTGCCAGCAGTTTCGGCGGGAGCCAGAACACCGGGGAGCTGTTTTTT

clone size: many
D gene: NA
J gene: TRBJ1-1
V gene: TRBV5-6
CDR3 protein: CASSFGGGTEAFF
CDR3 DNA: TGTGCCAGCAGCTTCGGGGGTGGCACTGAAGCTTTCTTT

clone size: many
D gene: TRBD2
J gene: TRBJ2-1
V gene: TRBV7-9
CDR3 protein: CASSHSGGATYNEQFF
CDR3 DNA: TGTGCCAGCAGTCATAGCGGGGGGGCTACCTACAATGAGCAGTTCTTC

clone size: NA
D gene: NA
J gene: TRBJ2-5
V gene: TRBV20-1
CDR3 protein: CSARDRRRYQETQYF
CDR3 DNA: TGCAGTGCTAGAGATCGGCGAAGGTACCAAGAGACCCAGTACTTC

clone size: many
D gene: TRBD2
J gene: TRBJ2-7
V gene: TRBV3-1
CDR3 protein: CASGSGVNYEQYF
CDR3 DNA: TGTGCCAGCGGTAGCGGGGTCAACTACGAGCAGTACTTC

clone size: medium-sized
D gene: TRBD2
J gene: TRBJ2-5
V gene: TRBV27
CDR3 protein: CASSLLSGGSRVETQYF
CDR3 DNA: TGTGCCAGCAGTTTATTGTCGGGAGGCTCAAGAGTGGAGACCCAGTACTTC

clone size: many
D gene: TRBD2
J gene: TRBJ2-5
V gene: TRBV7-9
CDR3 protein: CASSFVAGGETQYF
CDR3 DNA: TGTGCCAGCAGCTTTGTAGCGGGAGGAGAGACCCAGTACTTC

clone size: many
D gene: NA
J gene: TRBJ2-1
V gene: TRBV20-1
CDR3 protein: CCARDPWGAGYNEQFF
CDR3 DNA: TGCTGTGCTAGAGATCCATGGGGGGCTGGCTACAATGAGCAGTTCTTC